The 20 T cell receptor beta chains presented below share a single source sample, sequenced in a study of beta chain features in type 1 diabetes. Expressed TCRB transcripts were sequenced because the isolated RNA had all been reverse transcribed beforehand. Libraries were prepared by immunoSEQ multiplex PCR; TCRdb keeps only in-frame clonotypes and omits some of them. The data contain about 390,000 clones, about 10% of them seen just once; the ten biggest clones take up 0.6%. Antigens of these TCRs are unknown. Study results and caveats: Moderate but significant shortening of TCRB CDR3s was recorded in all four CD4+ subsets from Type 1 diabetes patients.

The specimen was central memory CD4+ T cells from blood. The receptors originated from a man aged 25-45 years with type 1 diabetes.

In this sample, this clone turned up a few times. The chain links TRBV21-1 to TRBJ2-7. TRBV21-1 is a known pseudogene. The CDR3 loop spans 10 amino acids. The CDR3 here is CASPAWEQYF. The CDR3 DNA reads as TGTGCCAGCCCGGCATGGGAGCAGTACTTC.

In this sample, this clone turned up a few times. The CDR3 nucleotides read TGTGCCAGTAAATCTTCCGACAGGAACACTGAAGCTTTCTTT. Translating it yields CASKSSDRNTEAFF. The chain combines TRBV19 with TRBJ1-1; tentatively, D is TRBD1 (5 bases). The CDR3 totals 14 residues. Germline CDR1 is LNHDA and CDR2 is SQIVND (reference sequence). Trimming shortened V by 7 bases and J by 1 base, and 13 bases separated the two germline ends. The whole variable domain, filled in from reference TRBV19 and TRBJ1-1, reads DGGITQSPKYLFRKEGQNVTLSCEQNLNHDAMYWYRQDPGQGLRLIYYSQIVNDFQKGDIAEGYSVSREKKESFPLTVTSAQKNPTAFYLCASKSSDRNTEAFFGQGTRLTVV.

This clone was observed at least ten times. This chain joins TRBV27 and TRBJ2-7, with D possibly TRBD2 on 5 matching bases. The CDR3 consists of 14 residues. The germline CDR1 and CDR2 sequences are MNHEY and SMNVEV (reference sequence). V lost 6 bases to trimming and J lost 0 bases, with 12 bases between them. The CDR3 reads CASSQTISSYEQYF. The CDR3 DNA reads as TGTGCCAGCAGCCAGACTATCAGCTCCTACGAGCAGTACTTC.

This clone appeared a few times. The chain joins TRBV6-1 to TRBJ2-4, with a weak D call TRBD2 (6 bases). The CDR3 extends over 13 amino acids. CDR1 is MNHNS and CDR2 is SASEGT in the germline V gene. Trimming pared 6 bases from V and 7 bases from J, leaving 13 bases between. The CDR3, as DNA: TGTGCCAGCAGGTCGACTAGTGGGAACATTCAGTACTTC. Translation: CASRSTSGNIQYF.

The chain has TRBV11-2 and TRBJ2-7, with 7 bases lining up with TRBD1. Germline V gene sequence: CDR1 SGHAT, CDR2 FQNNGV. CDR3 length: 15 residues. V lost 5 bases and J lost 4; bases outside the gene matches: 11. This chain's CDR3 is CASSPTGTVGYEQYF. CDR3 nucleotides: TGTGCCAGCAGCCCGACCGGGACAGTGGGTTACGAGCAGTACTTC.

The chain uses TRBV6-6 and TRBJ2-7; the match to TRBD2 covers 15 bases. Germline V gene lookup returns CDR1 MNHNY and CDR2 SVGAGI (reference sequence). The CDR3 extends over 16 amino acids. V shed 5 bases, J shed 3 bases, and the junction held 5 bases outside the gene matches. The CDR3 loop reads CASSNVGLAGGYEQYF. The CDR3 nucleotides are TGTGCCAGCAGTAACGTGGGACTAGCGGGAGGCTACGAGCAGTACTTC.

The rearrangement uses TRBV28 and TRBJ2-5; 9 bases agree with TRBD1. Germline CDR1 is MDHEN and CDR2 is SYDVKM. The CDR3 length is 16 residues. Losses at the gene ends were 5 bases for V and 5 bases for J; bases not matched to a gene: 12. The CDR3 nucleotides are TGTGCCAGCAGTACCGGGACAGGGTCAGTCAGGGAGACCCAGTACTTC. Translating gives CASSTGTGSVRETQYF. The full variable domain, with the rest looked up from reference TRBV28 and TRBJ2-5, is DVKVTQSSRYLVKRTGEKVFLECVQDMDHENMFWYRQDPGLGLRLIYFSYDVKMKEKGDIPEGYSVSREKKERFSLILESASTNQTSMYLCASSTGTGSVRETQYFGPGTRLLVL.

The chain couples TRBV19 to TRBJ2-1; 10 bases are shared with TRBD1. The V gene's germline CDR1 is LNHDA and CDR2 SQIVND (reference sequence). Trimming removed 5 bases from V and 3 bases from J; junction bases left unmatched: 10. CDR3 length equals 17 residues. Here the CDR3 reads CASSSTPGQGNYNEQFF. Written as DNA, the CDR3 is TGTGCCAGTAGTTCGACTCCGGGACAGGGGAACTACAATGAGCAGTTCTTC.

The J gene is TRBJ2-1, the V gene TRBV5-1; no definite D call. V gave up 1 base and J gave up 4 bases, with 9 bases separating them. This CDR3 region has 14 residues. CDR1 and CDR2 (germline): SGHRS, YFSETQ. The DNA of the CDR3 is TGCGCCAGCAGCTTGAGTAGGTTTTACAATGAGCAGTTCTTC. Translated: CASSLSRFYNEQFF.

There are a few counts of this clone. The V gene is TRBV15, the J gene TRBJ2-7, with a weak D call TRBD2 (5 bases). Germline loops: CDR1 LNHNV, CDR2 YYDKDF (reference sequence). CDR3 length equals 14 residues. The ends were cut back, 0 bases at V and 5 bases at J, with 11 bases in the middle. CDR3 in amino acids: CATSRDRGWHEQYF. In DNA, the CDR3 is TGTGCCACCAGCAGAGATCGGGGTTGGCACGAGCAGTACTTC.

CDR3 sequence reads: CASSDRVTSYEQYF. Here the CDR3 DNA reads TGTGCCAGCAGCGACAGGGTGACCTCCTACGAGCAGTACTTC. The chain joins TRBV7-9 to TRBJ2-7, with TRBD1 identical over 7 bases. V shed 5 bases, J shed 0 bases, and the junction held 4 bases outside the gene matches. The CDR3 has 14 amino acids. Germline CDR1 SEHNR, CDR2 FQNEAQ (reference sequence).

This clone was found a few times. The rearrangement joins TRBV6-1 to TRBJ1-1; TRBD1 might be the D (6 bases). The CDR3 consists of 14 residues. With 4 bases removed from V and 4 bases from J, the gap between germline ends came to 13 bases. Germline CDR1 is MNHNS and CDR2 is SASEGT. The CDR3 coding sequence is TGTGCCAGCAGTGCGAGGACAGCAGTCACTGAAGCTTTCTTT. Residues: CASSARTAVTEAFF.

This chain connects TRBV2 to TRBJ2-3; 7 nucleotides agree with TRBD2. The J segment lost 6 bases and the V segment lost 3 bases, leaving 9 bases of the junction unmatched. From germline, CDR1 is SNHLY and CDR2 FYNNEI. This CDR3 region has 15 residues. The CDR3 nucleotides are TGTGCCAGCAGTGAGCTTCGACTAGCAACGGATACGCAGTATTTT. Protein: CASSELRLATDTQYF.

The chain carries TRBV11-2 and TRBJ2-5, with 8 bases fitting TRBD1. The CDR3 length is 14 residues. Trimming at V came to 5 bases and at J to 2 bases, leaving 4 bases not matched to a gene. The germline V gene encodes CDR1 SGHAT and CDR2 FQNNGV. The CDR3, as DNA: TGTGCCAGCAGCGTCCAGGGGGCTCAAGAGACCCAGTACTTC. This gives the protein CASSVQGAQETQYF.

The CDR3 sequence is CASRDPSYEQYF. In nucleotides, the CDR3 is TGTGCCAGCAGGGACCCTTCCTACGAGCAGTACTTC. J is TRBJ2-7 and V is TRBV6-5; D gene uncertain. CDR3 length: 12 residues. Germline V lookup: CDR1 MNHEY, CDR2 SVGAGI. V gave up 6 bases and J gave up 1 base, with 7 bases separating them.

This clone has ten or more counts. The chain couples TRBV19 to TRBJ2-2; weak D call: TRBD2 (5 bases). Germline CDR1 LNHDA, CDR2 SQIVND (reference sequence). CDR3 size: 14 residues. V was cut by 7 bases and J by 5 bases, with 14 bases left in between. The CDR3: CASTRLATTGELFF. The CDR3 region has the DNA TGTGCCAGTACCCGTTTAGCGACAACCGGGGAGCTGTTTTTT.

The genes are TRBV28 and TRBJ2-7, with TRBD1 identical over 9 bases. The V gene end was trimmed by 2 bases and the J gene end by 1 base; junction bases not matched to a gene: 0. Per germline, CDR1 MDHEN and CDR2 SYDVKM. There are 14 residues in the CDR3. CDR3 coding DNA: TGTGCCAGCAGTTTAGGGACAGGGTCCTACGAGCAGTACTTC. Translating it yields CASSLGTGSYEQYF.

In its sample, this clone was seen a few times. The V call is TRBV5-6, the J call TRBJ2-1; TRBD2 matches 13 bases. Trimming took 4 bases from V and 7 from J; bases not matched to a gene: 5. The CDR3 extends over 15 amino acids. From germline, CDR1 is SGHDT and CDR2 YYEEEE. The CDR3 reads CASSQGLAGLNEQFF. The CDR3 DNA is TGTGCCAGCAGCCAGGGACTAGCGGGGTTAAATGAGCAGTTCTTC.

The rearrangement uses TRBV2 and TRBJ1-2; 10 positions match TRBD1. The V gene end was trimmed by 6 bases and the J gene end by 10 bases; junction bases not matched to a gene: 5. CDR1 is SNHLY and CDR2 is FYNNEI in the germline V gene. This CDR3 contains 12 residues. CDR3: CASRRDRGDYTF. CDR3 nucleotides: TGTGCCAGCAGGCGGGACAGGGGCGACTACACCTTC.

This clone showed up many times. The chain uses TRBV5-1 and TRBJ2-1, with 12 bases lining up with TRBD2. Germline CDR1 and CDR2: SGHRS and YFSETQ. The CDR3 extends over 14 amino acids. The trim removed 6 bases at V and 3 bases at J, leaving 1 base unmatched. The chain's CDR3 is CASTSGRVYNEQFF. The CDR3 DNA follows: TGCGCCAGCACTAGCGGGAGGGTCTACAATGAGCAGTTCTTC.